A single sample is the source of the 32 T cell receptor beta chains below, sequenced in a study of cytomegalovirus exposure and HLA in healthy donors. Amplification used 60 Vbeta primers and 13 Jbeta primers. Profiling relied on immunoSEQ multiplex PCR, and the TCRdb table lists in-frame clones only, not all of them. The sample has around 150,000 clones, approximately 75% seen once. Material: PBMCs. These receptors were obtained from a male donor in good health and CMV-seronegative.

This clone was recorded a few times. The rearrangement uses TRBV10-3 and TRBJ1-1, with 7 bases matching TRBD1. With V trimmed by 4 bases and J by 1 base, 9 bases remained unmatched. Germline V gene lookup returns CDR1 ENHRY and CDR2 SYGVKD. This CDR3 is 16 amino acids long. CDR3 sequence: CAISGRGTGANTEAFF. The CDR3 nucleotides read TGTGCCATCAGTGGGAGAGGAACAGGGGCGAACACTGAAGCTTTCTTT.

V gene TRBV27 combines with J gene TRBJ1-2; 9 positions match TRBD1. This CDR3 region has 12 residues. CDR1 MNHEY and CDR2 SMNVEV come from the germline V gene (reference sequence). Losses at the gene ends were 7 bases for V and 5 bases for J; bases not matched to a gene: 2. DNA for the CDR3: TGTGCCAGCACCGGGACAGGGTATGGCTACACCTTC. Protein sequence: CASTGTGYGYTF.

The CDR3 reads CASITGTGALRQYF. The CDR3 DNA reads TGTGCCAGCATTACCGGGACAGGGGCCCTCCGGCAGTACTTC. The chain has TRBV6-1 and TRBJ2-7, with TRBD1 identical over 10 bases. Germline V CDR1 and CDR2: MNHNS, SASEGT. CDR3 length: 14 residues. Trimming took 7 bases from V and 9 from J; bases not matched to a gene: 12.

This chain links TRBV5-1 with TRBJ2-3; no reliable D call. In germline, CDR1 is SGHRS, CDR2 YFSETQ. The ends were cut back, 2 bases at V and 1 base at J, with 2 bases in the middle. There are 12 residues in the CDR3. CDR3 nucleotides: TGCGCCAGCAGCTTCGGCACAGATACGCAGTATTTT. It translates to CASSFGTDTQYF.

The chain combines TRBV4-1 with TRBJ1-5, with D maybe TRBD1 (5 bases). The CDR3 consists of 15 residues. Germline V CDR1 and CDR2: MGHRA, YSYEKL. Trimming cost V 3 bases and J 4 bases, with 13 bases left between them. DNA for the CDR3: TGCGCCAGCAGCCACCCGGGGCGGGATAATCAGCCCCAGCATTTT. Protein sequence: CASSHPGRDNQPQHF.

The chain combines TRBV5-1 with TRBJ1-4, with 8 bases matching TRBD1. The CDR3 sequence is 19 residues long. CDR1 and CDR2 from the germline V gene are SGHRS and YFSETQ. Trimming removed 1 base from V and 0 bases from J; junction bases left unmatched: 11. This CDR3 reads CASSLTPVGTGATNEKLFF. DNA for the CDR3: TGCGCCAGCAGCTTGACACCTGTGGGGACAGGAGCAACTAATGAAAAACTGTTTTTT.

The rearrangement uses TRBV9 and TRBJ2-3; tentative D call: TRBD2 (7 bases). Germline-derived CDR1 and CDR2 are SGDLS and YYNGEE. This CDR3 contains 15 residues. V shed 0 bases and J shed 2 bases, with 10 bases lying between them. CDR3 region: CASSVGGGPTDTQYF. CDR3 DNA: TGTGCCAGCAGCGTAGGCGGGGGCCCCACAGATACGCAGTATTTT.

The V and J genes are TRBV6-6 and TRBJ2-1; 7 bases map to TRBD1. The CDR3 spans 15 residues. The germline gives CDR1 MNHNY, CDR2 SVGAGI (reference sequence). Trimming cost V 6 bases and J 6 bases; bases outside gene matches: 11. In nucleotides, the CDR3 is TGTGCCAGCAGCCGCGACAGGGTAGGGGCCAATGAGCAGTTCTTC. Encoded protein: CASSRDRVGANEQFF.

This sequence joins TRBV29-1 and TRBJ1-2; TRBD1 is a possible D gene (6 bases). This CDR3 contains 11 residues. V lost 6 bases, J lost 6 bases, and 11 bases lay in between. The germline V gene has CDR1 SQVTM and CDR2 ANQGSEA. CDR3 in DNA: TGCAGCGTGACCAAGGGGGATGGCTACACCTTC. Encoded protein: CSVTKGDGYTF. The variable domain in full, completed from reference TRBV29-1 and TRBJ1-2, reads SAVISQKPSRDICQRGTSLTIQCQVDSQVTMMFWYRQQPGQSLTLIATANQGSEATYESGFVIDKFPISRPNLTFSTLTVSNMSPEDSSIYLCSVTKGDGYTFGSGTRLTVV.

This sequence joins TRBV2 and TRBJ2-2; D perhaps matches TRBD2 (6 bases). The CDR3 is 13 residues long. V was shortened by 11 bases and J by 6 bases, with 16 bases between the two germline ends. The germline V gene has CDR1 SNHLY and CDR2 FYNNEI. CDR3 protein: CASAGYAAGELFF. CDR3 coding DNA: TGTGCCTCAGCGGGTTATGCGGCCGGGGAGCTGTTTTTT. Using reference TRBV2 and TRBJ2-2 for the parts outside the CDR3, the full variable domain is EPEVTQTPSHQVTQMGQEVILRCVPISNHLYFYWYRQILGQKVEFLVSFYNNEISEKSEIFDDQFSVERPDGSNFTLKIRSTKLEDSAMYFCASAGYAAGELFFGEGSRLTVL.

In this sample, this clone turned up once. The chain employs TRBV7-8 and TRBJ2-1; 7 nucleotides line up with TRBD2. Trimming at V came to 4 bases and at J to 9 bases, leaving 12 bases not matched to a gene. The CDR3 is 15 amino acids. Germline CDR1 and CDR2: SGHVS and FQNEAQ. CDR3 in DNA: TGTGCCAGCAGCTCCCCCTGGGGGGGGTTAGGTGAGCAGTTCTTC. Amino acids: CASSSPWGGLGEQFF.

The chain combines TRBV7-9 with TRBJ2-7; 12 bases are a match to TRBD1. The germline gives CDR1 SEHNR, CDR2 FQNEAQ (reference sequence). J was trimmed by 4 bases and V by 5 bases; bases with no gene match: 6. This CDR3 spans 15 amino acids. The CDR3 coding sequence is TGTGCCAGCAGCCCGGGGACAGGGGGCTGGTACGAGCAGTACTTC. It translates to CASSPGTGGWYEQYF.

For this clone: At the DNA level, this CDR3 is encoded by other sequences in the same sample as well. The V and J genes are TRBV9 and TRBJ2-7, with TRBD2 matching over 7 bases. The V and J ends lost 0 bases and 5 bases, in that order; junction bases with no gene match: 11. The CDR3 loop spans 16 amino acids. Germline V lookup: CDR1 SGDLS, CDR2 YYNGEE. CDR3 nucleotide sequence: TGTGCCAGCAGCGTAGGGGTCAGTTTGGGGAGGGACGAGCAGTACTTC. Protein sequence: CASSVGVSLGRDEQYF.

V is TRBV7-3 and J is TRBJ2-7, with TRBD2 identical over 7 bases. The germline gives CDR1 SGHTA, CDR2 FQGTGA. Losses at the gene ends were 6 bases for V and 0 bases for J; bases not matched to a gene: 8. The CDR3 length is 15 residues. The CDR3 region has the DNA TGTGCCAGCAGTATGGGAGCGGGGCCCTCCTACGAGCAGTACTTC. It is translated as CASSMGAGPSYEQYF.

The CDR3 nucleotides are TGTGCCAGCAGTTTGGAGCCGTCGAATTCACCCCTCCACTTT. Translated, it gives CASSLEPSNSPLHF. The chain couples TRBV27 to TRBJ1-6; no reliable D call. The ends were cut back, 3 bases at V and 7 bases at J, with 10 bases in the middle. CDR1 and CDR2 from the germline V gene are MNHEY and SMNVEV (reference sequence). This CDR3 comprises 14 residues.

The V and J genes are TRBV5-1 and TRBJ2-7; D is perhaps TRBD1 (5 bases). CDR1 is SGHRS and CDR2 is YFSETQ in the germline V gene. CDR3 size: 13 residues. V was pared by 4 bases and J by 7 bases, with 15 bases between. CDR3 nucleotide sequence: TGCGCCAGCAGCCCCGGACACCCCAGGGAGCAGTACTTC. This gives the protein CASSPGHPREQYF.

This rearrangement joins TRBV6-5 to TRBJ2-3; 10 nucleotides agree with TRBD2. The length of the CDR3 is 14 residues. V shed 7 bases and J 3 bases; nucleotides not matched to a gene: 4. Germline CDR1 and CDR2: MNHEY and SVGAGI. The DNA for the CDR3 is TGTGCCAGCAAAGTAGCGGGGGGTACAGATACGCAGTATTTT. Translating it yields CASKVAGGTDTQYF.

The chain has TRBV20-1 and TRBJ2-1, with D possibly being TRBD1 (6 bases). The CDR3 contains 11 residues. The V and J ends lost 4 bases and 8 bases respectively, with 9 bases between them. Looked up from germline, CDR1 is DFQATT and CDR2 is SNEGSKA (reference sequence). The CDR3 is CSAKQGYEQFF. CDR3 nucleotide sequence: TGCAGTGCTAAACAGGGCTATGAGCAGTTCTTC.

V gene TRBV29-1 combines with J gene TRBJ1-2; 9 bases fit TRBD1. Germline CDR1 SQVTM, CDR2 ANQGSEA. CDR3 length: 14 residues. The J segment lost 1 base and the V segment lost 5 bases, leaving 5 bases of the junction unmatched. The CDR3 spells CSVQGQGINYGYTF. The CDR3 nucleotides read TGCAGCGTTCAAGGACAGGGGATTAACTATGGCTACACCTTC.

The CDR3 bases are TGTGCCAGCAGTGAAGCTGGGACAGGGGGCAATGAGCAGTTCTTC. It is translated as CASSEAGTGGNEQFF. The chain combines TRBV2 with TRBJ2-1, with TRBD1 identical over 11 bases. There are 15 residues in the CDR3. V trimming: 0 bases; J trimming: 6 bases; junction bases outside the gene matches: 1. The germline V gene has CDR1 SNHLY and CDR2 FYNNEI.

This chain connects TRBV6-5 to TRBJ1-4; TRBD1 agrees at 10 bases. The CDR3 totals 15 residues. Germline CDR1 reads MNHEY; CDR2 reads SVGAGI. Trimming at V came to 4 bases and at J to 6 bases, leaving 5 bases not matched to a gene. CDR3 DNA sequence: TGTGCCAGCAGTTTACTAGGGACAGGGGATGAAAAACTGTTTTTT. It encodes CASSLLGTGDEKLFF.

The V gene is TRBV11-2, the J gene TRBJ2-7; D ambiguous. Trimming shortened V by 5 bases and J by 2 bases, and 16 bases separated the two germline ends. In germline, CDR1 is SGHAT, CDR2 FQNNGV. CDR3 size: 15 residues. The DNA of the CDR3 is TGTGCCAGCAGCAGCCCCCGAGAGAGGCCCTACGAGCAGTACTTC. Its translation is CASSSPRERPYEQYF.

This chain links TRBV6-1 with TRBJ1-3, with 12 positions matching TRBD1. Trimming cost V 2 bases and J 4 bases; bases outside gene matches: 6. CDR1 and CDR2 (germline): MNHNS, SASEGT. The CDR3 is made up of 17 amino acids. The CDR3 protein is CASSERGTGGYGNTIYF. The CDR3 DNA reads TGTGCCAGCAGTGAAAGGGGGACAGGGGGCTACGGAAACACCATATATTTT.

The gene calls are TRBV9 and TRBJ2-5; 9 nucleotides line up with TRBD1. There are 15 residues in the CDR3. From germline, CDR1 is SGDLS and CDR2 YYNGEE. J lost 5 bases, V lost 3 bases, and 8 bases had no gene match. For the CDR3, the DNA is TGTGCCAGCAGCGGGACAGGGGATCCTCCGGAGACCCAGTACTTC. Its protein is CASSGTGDPPETQYF.

This chain uses TRBV2 with TRBJ1-5; perhaps TRBD1 as D (5 bases). Germline V lookup: CDR1 SNHLY, CDR2 FYNNEI. The length of the CDR3 is 15 residues. V lost 6 bases and J 7 bases, leaving 19 bases between the germline ends. CDR3 sequence reads: CASSPGVGGGQPQHF. The CDR3 DNA reads as TGTGCCAGCAGCCCGGGGGTGGGGGGTGGACAGCCCCAGCATTTT.

Details on this clone: At one of its ends the junction is not consistent with the germline gene, which may arise from a read error. V gene TRBV7-9 combines with J gene TRBJ2-2, with TRBD2 matching 12 bases. The CDR3 totals 16 residues. Germline V gene sequence: CDR1 SEHNR, CDR2 FQNEAQ (reference sequence). In nucleotides, the CDR3 is TGTTCCAGCACTCCTAGCGGGGGGGCGGACACCGGGGAGCTGTTTTTT. Translating it yields CSSTPSGGADTGELFF.

The rearrangement joins TRBV6-5 to TRBJ2-2; 8 bases match TRBD1. This CDR3 has 15 amino acids. V trimming: 6 bases; J trimming: 8 bases; junction bases outside the gene matches: 11. CDR1 is MNHEY and CDR2 is SVGAGI in the germline V gene. CDR3 loop: CASRRRDRLGGELFF. As DNA, the CDR3 is TGTGCCAGCAGGCGCCGGGACAGGCTCGGGGGGGAGCTGTTTTTT.

This chain joins TRBV4-3 and TRBJ2-3; 9 positions agree with TRBD2. CDR1 is LGHNA and CDR2 is YSLEER in the germline V gene. The CDR3 is made up of 21 amino acids. The V and J ends lost 3 bases and 3 bases, in that order; junction bases with no gene match: 22. The CDR3 nucleotides are TGCGCCAGCAGCCACTCAACCCGGGAAGCGGGGGGCAGGTGGGGGACAGATACGCAGTATTTT. It yields the protein CASSHSTREAGGRWGTDTQYF.

This clone has just a few counts. The chain combines TRBV4-2 with TRBJ2-1; D unresolved. This CDR3 has 13 residues. V shed 4 bases and J shed 7 bases, with 11 bases lying between them. CDR1 is LGHNA and CDR2 is YNFKEQ in the germline V gene. The CDR3 DNA is TGTGCCAGCAGCCCCCCTCCACGGAATGAGCAGTTCTTC. This codes for CASSPPPRNEQFF.

The CDR3 here is CASGDSLYGYTF. CDR3 nucleotides: TGTGCCAGTGGGGACAGCCTTTATGGCTACACCTTC. The chain recombines TRBV9 with TRBJ1-2; 7 positions match TRBD1. Looked up from germline, CDR1 is SGDLS and CDR2 is YYNGEE. The CDR3 contains 12 residues. V was pared by 8 bases and J by 5 bases, with 6 bases of the junction left unmatched.

The chain employs TRBV30 and TRBJ1-4; D unclear. The CDR3 consists of 14 residues. The germline gives CDR1 GTSNPN, CDR2 SVGIG (reference sequence). V lost 0 bases, J lost 8 bases, and 13 bases lay in between. The CDR3 here is CAWSVGFSGEKLFF. The DNA of the CDR3 is TGTGCCTGGAGTGTAGGCTTTAGCGGGGAAAAACTGTTTTTT.

The chain joins TRBV28 to TRBJ1-1, with TRBD1 matching 9 bases. CDR1 is MDHEN and CDR2 is SYDVKM in the germline V gene. J gave up 5 bases and V 5 bases, and 6 bases lay outside the gene matches. CDR3 size: 14 residues. In DNA form, the CDR3 reads TGTGCCAGCAGTGGGGACAGGGAGAGGACTGAAGCTTTCTTT. Translating it yields CASSGDRERTEAFF.